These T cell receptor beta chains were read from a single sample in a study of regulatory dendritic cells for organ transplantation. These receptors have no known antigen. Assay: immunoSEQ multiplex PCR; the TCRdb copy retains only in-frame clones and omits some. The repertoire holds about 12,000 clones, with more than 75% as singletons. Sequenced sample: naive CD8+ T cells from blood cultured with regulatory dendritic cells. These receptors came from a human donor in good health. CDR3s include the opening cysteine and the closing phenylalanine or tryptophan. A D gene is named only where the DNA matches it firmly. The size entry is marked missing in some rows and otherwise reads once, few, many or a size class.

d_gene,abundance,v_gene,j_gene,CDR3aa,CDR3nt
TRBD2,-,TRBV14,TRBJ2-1,CASSQTLAGPVNEQFF,TGTGCCAGCAGCCAAACTCTAGCGGGGCCGGTAAATGAGCAGTTCTTC
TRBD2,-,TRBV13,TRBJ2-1,CASSILSGGVYNEQFF,TGTGCCAGCAGCATACTTAGCGGGGGGGTCTACAATGAGCAGTTCTTC
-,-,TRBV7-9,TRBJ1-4,CASSLGRQDPNEKLFF,TGTGCCAGCAGCTTAGGCCGACAGGACCCTAATGAAAAACTGTTTTTT
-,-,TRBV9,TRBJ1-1,CASSPIGGVLNTEAFF,TGTGCCAGCAGCCCAATAGGGGGGGTTTTGAACACTGAAGCTTTCTTT
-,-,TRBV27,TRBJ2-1,CASSSLGRGAFRDEQFF,TGTGCCAGCAGTTCGCTGGGACGGGGGGCCTTTCGAGATGAGCAGTTCTTC
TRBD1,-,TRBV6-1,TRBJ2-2,CASSEEPGTGATGELFF,TGTGCCAGCAGTGAAGAACCCGGGACAGGGGCCACCGGGGAGCTGTTTTTT
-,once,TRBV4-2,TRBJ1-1,CASSQGGLPTLLNTEAFF,TGTGCCAGCAGCCAAGGGGGACTTCCCACATTATTGAACACTGAAGCTTTCTTT
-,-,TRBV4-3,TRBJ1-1,CASSQDQAGNTEAFF,TGCGCCAGCAGCCAAGATCAAGCAGGGAACACTGAAGCTTTCTTT
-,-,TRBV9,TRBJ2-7,CASSVDGGVSYEQYF,TGTGCCAGCAGCGTAGATGGCGGGGTCTCCTACGAGCAGTACTTC
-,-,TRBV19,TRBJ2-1,CASKGVQDSYNEQFF,TGTGCCAGTAAGGGGGTCCAGGACTCCTACAATGAGCAGTTCTTC
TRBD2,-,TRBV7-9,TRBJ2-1,CASSLPTSDNEQFF,TGTGCCAGCAGCTTACCGACTAGCGACAATGAGCAGTTCTTC
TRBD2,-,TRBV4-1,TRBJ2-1,CASSFGGAQNEQFF,TGCGCCAGCAGCTTCGGGGGGGCTCAGAATGAGCAGTTCTTC
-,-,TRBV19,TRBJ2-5,CASSITVQETQYF,TGTGCCAGTAGTATAACTGTTCAAGAGACCCAGTACTTC
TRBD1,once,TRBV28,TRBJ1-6,CASSLVGQGARGNSPLHF,TGTGCCAGCAGTTTAGTGGGACAGGGGGCGCGTGGGAATTCACCCCTCCACTTT
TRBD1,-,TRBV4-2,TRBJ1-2,CASSPHGTGGLGYTF,TGTGCCAGCAGCCCCCACGGGACAGGGGGTCTTGGCTACACCTTC
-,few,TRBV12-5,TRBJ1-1,CASGPTRTNTEAFF,TGTGCTAGTGGTCCAACCCGCACTAACACTGAAGCTTTCTTT
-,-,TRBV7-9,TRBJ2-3,CASSFGRSDTQYF,TGTGCCAGCAGCTTCGGGAGATCCGATACGCAGTATTTT
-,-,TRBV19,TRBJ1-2,CASSGGPGRTNYGYTF,TGTGCCAGTAGCGGAGGGCCCGGGAGAACTAACTATGGCTACACCTTC
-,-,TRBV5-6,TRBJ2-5,CASSLVTDQETQYF,TGTGCCAGCAGCTTGGTTACAGACCAAGAGACCCAGTACTTC
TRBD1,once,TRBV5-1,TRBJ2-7,CASSLGQGRYEQYF,TGCGCCAGCAGCCTGGGACAGGGAAGATACGAGCAGTACTTC
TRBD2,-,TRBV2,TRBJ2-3,CASSDERGGITDTQYF,TGTGCCAGCAGTGACGAGCGGGGGGGCATAACAGATACGCAGTATTTT
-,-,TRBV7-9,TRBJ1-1,CASSLQGLDRNTEAFF,TGTGCCAGCAGCCTACAAGGGTTAGACAGGAACACTGAAGCTTTCTTT
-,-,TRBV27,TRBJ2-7,CASSFGSTYEQYF,TGTGCCAGCAGTTTCGGGTCTACTTACGAGCAGTACTTC
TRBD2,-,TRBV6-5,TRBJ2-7,CASRGLADYEQYF,TGTGCCAGCAGAGGACTAGCGGATTACGAGCAGTACTTC
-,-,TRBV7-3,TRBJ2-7,CASSPTGSPEDEQYF,TGTGCCAGCAGCCCAACAGGGTCGCCAGAGGACGAGCAGTACTTC
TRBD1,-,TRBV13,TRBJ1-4,CASSLGGQGDEKLFF,TGTGCCAGCAGCTTAGGAGGACAGGGAGACGAAAAACTGTTTTTT
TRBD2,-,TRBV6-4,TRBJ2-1,CASSEYSGALGNEQFF,TGTGCCAGCAGTGAATATAGCGGGGCCTTAGGGAATGAGCAGTTCTTC
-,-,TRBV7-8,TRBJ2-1,CASSLNRVSYNEQFF,TGTGCCAGCAGCTTGAACAGGGTCTCCTACAATGAGCAGTTCTTC
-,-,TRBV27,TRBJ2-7,CASSLLPGNYEQYF,TGTGCCAGCAGTTTACTGCCAGGGAACTACGAGCAGTACTTC
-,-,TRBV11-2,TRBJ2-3,CASSFLAVSTDTQYF,TGTGCCAGCAGCTTCTTAGCCGTTAGCACAGATACGCAGTATTTT
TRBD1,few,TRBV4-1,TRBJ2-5,CASSQEGQATRHF,TGCGCCAGCAGCCAAGAAGGACAGGCTACTCGACACTTC
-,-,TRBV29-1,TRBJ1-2,CSVEGLHYGYTF,TGCAGCGTTGAAGGACTGCACTATGGCTACACCTTC
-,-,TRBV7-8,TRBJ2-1,CASSFRSQGKDNEQFF,TGTGCCAGCAGCTTCAGGTCCCAGGGAAAGGACAATGAGCAGTTCTTC
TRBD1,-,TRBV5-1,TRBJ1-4,CASSEGTAKWEKLFF,TGCGCCAGCAGCGAGGGGACAGCGAAATGGGAAAAACTGTTTTTT
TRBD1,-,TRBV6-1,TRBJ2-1,CATSDRAFSYNEQFF,TGTGCCACCTCTGACAGGGCCTTCTCCTACAATGAGCAGTTCTTC
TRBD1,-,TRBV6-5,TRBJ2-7,CASSPRQGDSYEQYF,TGTGCCAGCAGCCCCCGGCAGGGGGACTCCTACGAGCAGTACTTC
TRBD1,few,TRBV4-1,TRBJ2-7,CASSQGDRVFDEQYF,TGCGCCAGCAGCCAAGGGGACAGGGTATTCGACGAGCAGTACTTC
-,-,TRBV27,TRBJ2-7,CASSLSTTGLSYEQYF,TGTGCCAGCAGTTTATCCACGACAGGCCTCTCCTACGAGCAGTACTTC
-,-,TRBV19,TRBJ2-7,CASSIRDSFEQYF,TGTGCCAGTAGTATACGGGACTCTTTCGAGCAGTACTTC
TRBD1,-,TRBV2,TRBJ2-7,CASSDEETGGAGAYEQYF,TGTGCCAGCAGTGATGAGGAGACAGGGGGCGCAGGGGCTTACGAGCAGTACTTC
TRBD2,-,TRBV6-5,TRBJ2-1,CASSRLAGENEQFF,TGTGCCAGCAGCCGACTAGCGGGAGAGAATGAGCAGTTCTTC
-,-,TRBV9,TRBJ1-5,CASSVGGEGNQPQHF,TGTGCCAGCAGCGTAGGAGGGGAGGGGAATCAGCCCCAGCATTTT